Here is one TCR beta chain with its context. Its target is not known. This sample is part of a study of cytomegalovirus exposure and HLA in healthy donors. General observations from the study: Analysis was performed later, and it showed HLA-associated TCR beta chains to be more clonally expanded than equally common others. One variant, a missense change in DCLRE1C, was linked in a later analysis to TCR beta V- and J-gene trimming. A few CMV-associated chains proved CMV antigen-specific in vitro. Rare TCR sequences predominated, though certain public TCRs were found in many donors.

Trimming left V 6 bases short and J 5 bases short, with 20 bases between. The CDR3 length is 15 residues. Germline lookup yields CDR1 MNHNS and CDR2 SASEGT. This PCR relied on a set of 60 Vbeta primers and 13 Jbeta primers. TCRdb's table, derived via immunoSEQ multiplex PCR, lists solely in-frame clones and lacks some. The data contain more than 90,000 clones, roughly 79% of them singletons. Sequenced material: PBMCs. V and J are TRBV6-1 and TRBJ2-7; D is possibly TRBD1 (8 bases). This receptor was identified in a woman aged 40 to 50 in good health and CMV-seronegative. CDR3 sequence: CASRGGTGEGDEQYF. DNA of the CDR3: TGTGCCAGCAGGGGGGGGACAGGCGAGGGGGACGAGCAGTACTTC.